A single sample is the source of the 26 T cell receptor beta chains below, sequenced in a study of CD8+ T cells in alopecia areata. This sample's treatment: oral pan-JAK inhibitor, 5-10 mg twice daily. As the sequencing template, cDNA was produced by extracting RNA and reverse transcribing it. Data came from immunoSEQ multiplex PCR; TCRdb stores just in-frame clones and leaves some out. The sample records about 210,000 clones, over 60% being singletons. This specimen was CD4+ T cells sorted from blood, taken at week 4, from a patient treated with tofacitinib. The receptors derive from a human donor with alopecia areata.

This clone was detected only a few times. V usage is TRBV27 and J usage is TRBJ1-1; TRBD1 aligns across 7 bases. Germline V gene sequence: CDR1 MNHEY, CDR2 SMNVEV (reference sequence). This CDR3 is 13 amino acids long. Losses at the gene ends were 4 bases for V and 6 bases for J; bases not matched to a gene: 5. The CDR3 loop reads CASSSRGASEAFF. The CDR3 nucleotides are TGTGCCAGCAGTTCCAGGGGGGCCTCTGAAGCTTTCTTT.

This clone appeared a few times. The V call is TRBV29-1, the J call TRBJ2-1, with unresolved D. Trimming took 5 bases from V and 0 from J, leaving 8 bases between them. Per germline, CDR1 SQVTM and CDR2 ANQGSEA. CDR3 length: 13 residues. CDR3 sequence (DNA): TGCAGCGTTAGTGAGAGCTCCTACAATGAGCAGTTCTTC. Amino acid sequence: CSVSESSYNEQFF.

J is TRBJ1-2 and V is TRBV15; the D gene is possibly TRBD1 (5 bases). Germline CDR1 and CDR2: LNHNV and YYDKDF (reference sequence). Trimming stripped 8 bases from V and 4 bases from J, with 14 bases between. CDR3 size: 13 residues. The CDR3 sequence: CATSRDGIYGYTF. The CDR3, as DNA: TGTGCCACCTCCCGGGACGGGATCTATGGCTACACCTTC.

CDR3 sequence reads: CASDSYGSYQPQHF. For the CDR3, the DNA is TGCGCCAGCGACTCGTACGGTTCGTATCAGCCCCAGCATTTT. The V gene is TRBV23-1, the J gene TRBJ1-5, with D uncertain. TRBV23-1 is given ORF status, its function remaining uncertain. Trimming pared 8 bases from V and 5 bases from J, leaving 16 bases between. The CDR3 loop spans 14 amino acids.

The table lists this clone with a count of one. The chain is built from TRBV7-2 and TRBJ2-3; the D is unclear. V was pared by 5 bases and J by 2 bases, with 5 bases between. In germline, CDR1 is SGHTA, CDR2 FQGNSA. The CDR3 sequence is 12 residues long. The DNA of the CDR3 is TGTGCCAGCAGCCAAACCACAGATACGCAGTATTTT. As protein: CASSQTTDTQYF.

V usage is TRBV30 and J usage is TRBJ2-5; no clear D. The CDR3 spans 12 residues. Looked up from germline, CDR1 is GTSNPN and CDR2 is SVGIG (reference sequence). Trimming stripped 2 bases from V and 5 bases from J, with 9 bases between. The CDR3 DNA sequence: TGTGCCTGGAGTCCGGACGGTGAGACCCAGTACTTC. Translating it yields CAWSPDGETQYF. Full variable domain (rest looked up from reference TRBV30 and TRBJ2-5): SQTIHQWPATLVQPVGSPLSLECTVEGTSNPNLYWYRQAAGRGLQLLFYSVGIGQISSEVPQNLSASRPQDRQFILSSKKLLLSDSGFYLCAWSPDGETQYFGPGTRLLVL.

The chain employs TRBV30 and TRBJ1-2; D may be TRBD1 (6 bases). V was pared by 7 bases and J by 2 bases, with 8 bases between. CDR1 GTSNPN and CDR2 SVGIG come from the germline V gene (reference sequence). The CDR3 loop spans 11 amino acids. The DNA for the CDR3 is TGTGCCTCCGGACAGAACTATGGCTACACCTTC. It codes for CASGQNYGYTF.

This chain links TRBV7-2 with TRBJ1-6; tentative D call: TRBD1 (5 bases). Germline values: CDR1 SGHTA, CDR2 FQGNSA. This CDR3 region has 15 residues. Trimming cost V 5 bases and J 14 bases, with 22 bases left between them. The CDR3: CASSTLTVPRVALHF. The CDR3 coding sequence is TGTGCCAGCAGCACCCTGACAGTCCCCAGGGTGGCCCTCCACTTT. Variable domain in full (rest from reference TRBV7-2 and TRBJ1-6): GAGVSQSPSNKVTEKGKDVELRCDPISGHTALYWYRQSLGQGLEFLIYFQGNSAPDKSGLPSDRFSAERTGGSVSTLTIQRTQQEDSAVYLCASSTLTVPRVALHFGNGTRLTVT.

This clone was observed a handful of times. V is TRBV7-9 and J is TRBJ2-7; D is unresolved. Trimming took 1 base from V and 5 from J, leaving 12 bases between them. CDR3 length equals 14 residues. Looked up from germline, CDR1 is SEHNR and CDR2 is FQNEAQ (reference sequence). The CDR3 sequence is CASSLGIYQDEQYF. The CDR3 region has the DNA TGTGCCAGCAGCTTAGGGATTTATCAAGACGAGCAGTACTTC.

This clone appeared once. The chain combines TRBV4-1 with TRBJ2-1, with a weak D call TRBD2 (6 bases). The CDR3 sequence is 14 residues long. In germline, CDR1 is MGHRA, CDR2 YSYEKL. The germline V and J ends were trimmed by 3 bases and 8 bases, with 14 bases remaining between them. As DNA, the CDR3 is TGCGCCAGCAGCCAGGGTTTACTAGCCGATGAGCAGTTCTTC. This gives the protein CASSQGLLADEQFF.

The chain links TRBV7-7 to TRBJ2-2, with D perhaps TRBD1 (5 bases). CDR3 length equals 13 residues. CDR1 and CDR2 from the germline V gene are SSHAT and FNYEAQ (reference sequence). The V and J ends lost 6 bases and 4 bases respectively, with 9 bases between them. CDR3 sequence reads: CASSLTGTGELFF. The CDR3 DNA is TGTGCCAGCAGTCTTACAGGCACCGGGGAGCTGTTTTTT.

The genes are TRBV27 and TRBJ2-7; 8 bases line up with TRBD2. This CDR3 comprises 14 residues. Germline values: CDR1 MNHEY, CDR2 SMNVEV (reference sequence). V lost 6 bases to trimming and J lost 6 bases; unmatched junction nucleotides: 10. CDR3 residues: CASRPPGLEFEQYF. CDR3 sequence (DNA): TGTGCCAGCAGACCTCCGGGACTAGAGTTCGAGCAGTACTTC.

The rearrangement joins TRBV15 to TRBJ1-2; 7 bases map to TRBD1. V gave up 4 bases and J gave up 3 bases; unmatched junction bases: 8. CDR1 LNHNV and CDR2 YYDKDF come from the germline V gene (reference sequence). The CDR3 consists of 15 residues. For the CDR3, the DNA is TGTGCCACCAGCACCCGACAGGGTCTGGACTATGGCTACACCTTC. It codes for CATSTRQGLDYGYTF.

The CDR3 region is CASSPGLAGSASTDTQYF. The DNA for the CDR3 is TGCGCCAGCAGCCCGGGACTAGCGGGGAGCGCTAGCACAGATACGCAGTATTTT. The chain is built from TRBV5-1 and TRBJ2-3, with 13 bases that match TRBD2. With 4 bases clipped from V and 0 bases from J, the junction kept 8 bases outside the gene matches. Germline loops: CDR1 SGHRS, CDR2 YFSETQ. The CDR3 consists of 18 residues. The full variable domain, rest sourced from reference TRBV5-1 and TRBJ2-3, is KAGVTQTPRYLIKTRGQQVTLSCSPISGHRSVSWYQQTPGQGLQFLFEYFSETQRNKGNFPGRFSGRQFSNSRSEMNVSTLELGDSALYLCASSPGLAGSASTDTQYFGPGTRLTVL.

The chain has TRBV30 and TRBJ1-6; D possibly corresponds to TRBD1 (5 bases). Germline V CDR1 and CDR2: GTSNPN, SVGIG (reference sequence). The V gene lost 5 bases and the J gene lost 0 bases, with 5 bases spanning the gap. The CDR3 has 13 residues. The CDR3 DNA reads TGTGCCTGGGGGGGCTCCTATAATTCACCCCTCCACTTT. Protein product: CAWGGSYNSPLHF.

The chain joins TRBV20-1 to TRBJ2-7, with unresolved D. CDR1 and CDR2 (germline): DFQATT, SNEGSKA (reference sequence). There are 11 residues in the CDR3. Between the trimmed V and J ends, which lost 3 bases and 6 bases, there was a span of 9 bases. The DNA of the CDR3 is TGCAGTGCTAGGCTGCAGACCGAGCAGTACTTC. This gives the protein CSARLQTEQYF.

Only a few counts were recorded for this clone. This chain links TRBV4-2 with TRBJ2-2, with 8 bases aligning to TRBD2. Germline CDR1 reads LGHNA; CDR2 reads YNFKEQ. The J segment lost 7 bases and the V segment lost 4 bases, leaving 8 bases of the junction unmatched. The CDR3 runs 15 residues. CDR3 sequence reads: CASSPRGAGGGELFF. The CDR3 coding sequence is TGTGCCAGCAGCCCGCGGGGGGCCGGTGGCGGGGAGCTGTTTTTT.

A single count supports this clone. This chain links TRBV4-2 with TRBJ1-2; the D is unclear. The CDR3 extends over 14 amino acids. The V and J ends lost 2 bases and 1 base respectively, with 8 bases between them. Germline V gene sequence: CDR1 LGHNA, CDR2 YNFKEQ. CDR3 DNA: TGTGCCAGCAGCCAAACGGAGAGTAACTATGGCTACACCTTC. Protein product: CASSQTESNYGYTF.

This chain links TRBV11-3 with TRBJ1-2; D is possibly TRBD1 (6 bases). Between the trimmed V and J ends, which lost 4 bases and 4 bases, there was a span of 16 bases. The CDR3 length is 15 residues. Germline CDR1 SGHNT, CDR2 YENEEA. The CDR3 reads CASSSSRGEAYGYTF. In DNA form, the CDR3 reads TGTGCCAGCAGCTCCTCCAGGGGAGAGGCCTATGGCTACACCTTC.

The V call is TRBV6-1, the J call TRBJ1-6, with 7 bases fitting TRBD1. The CDR3 is 14 residues long. Trimming took 4 bases from V and 4 from J; bases not matched to a gene: 1. Germline V lookup: CDR1 MNHNS, CDR2 SASEGT. The CDR3 nucleotides read TGTGCCAGCAGTGCGGGACAGTATAATTCACCCCTCCACTTT. Translating it yields CASSAGQYNSPLHF.

The chain couples TRBV19 to TRBJ2-1; perhaps TRBD1 as D (7 bases). This CDR3 is 15 amino acids long. From germline, CDR1 is LNHDA and CDR2 SQIVND (reference sequence). Between the trimmed V and J ends, which lost 0 bases and 9 bases, there was a span of 15 bases. The CDR3 protein is CASSIEGGGGPEQFF. DNA of the CDR3: TGTGCCAGTAGTATAGAAGGTGGAGGGGGCCCTGAGCAGTTCTTC.

This sequence joins TRBV11-2 and TRBJ1-3; a possible D gene is TRBD1 (5 bases). The V end lost 5 bases, the J end lost 0 bases, and 14 bases lay between the germline ends. The CDR3 is 16 amino acids. Germline CDR1 and CDR2: SGHAT and FQNNGV. The CDR3 protein is CASSPGTYSSGNTIYF. The CDR3 nucleotides are TGTGCCAGCAGCCCGGGGACTTATAGCTCTGGAAACACCATATATTTT.

The V and J genes are TRBV27 and TRBJ1-2; D perhaps matches TRBD1 (6 bases). Trimming stripped 10 bases from V and 4 bases from J, with 22 bases between. Germline values: CDR1 MNHEY, CDR2 SMNVEV (reference sequence). The CDR3 has 15 amino acids. The DNA for the CDR3 is TGTGCCACCCTACCCTCGACAGGATGGCCCTATGGCTACACCTTC. It codes for CATLPSTGWPYGYTF.

The chain is built from TRBV5-1 and TRBJ2-7; TRBD2 is a possible D gene (6 bases). Germline assignment: CDR1 SGHRS and CDR2 YFSETQ. There are 16 residues in the CDR3. Deletions cut 2 bases from V and 4 bases from J, with 19 bases between. CDR3 loop: CASSFGTPTGRYEQYF. CDR3 nucleotide sequence: TGCGCCAGCAGCTTCGGGACTCCCACCGGAAGGTACGAGCAGTACTTC.

The rearrangement uses TRBV6-5 and TRBJ1-1, with D perhaps matching TRBD1 (5 bases). Per the germline V gene, CDR1 is MNHEY and CDR2 is SVGAGI. With 5 bases removed from V and 8 bases from J, the gap between germline ends came to 18 bases. The CDR3 totals 14 residues. DNA for the CDR3: TGTGCCAGCAGTAAAGGACACCCTGGAGCCGAAGCTTTCTTT. Its translation is CASSKGHPGAEAFF.

The chain joins TRBV4-2 to TRBJ2-2, with TRBD2 matching over 12 bases. The ends lost 3 bases at V and 2 bases at J; junction bases unmatched: 7. Germline assignment: CDR1 LGHNA and CDR2 YNFKEQ. There are 18 residues in the CDR3. The CDR3 reads CASSQRSSGGANTGELFF. The CDR3 bases are TGTGCCAGCAGCCAGAGGTCTAGCGGGGGGGCCAACACCGGGGAGCTGTTTTTT.